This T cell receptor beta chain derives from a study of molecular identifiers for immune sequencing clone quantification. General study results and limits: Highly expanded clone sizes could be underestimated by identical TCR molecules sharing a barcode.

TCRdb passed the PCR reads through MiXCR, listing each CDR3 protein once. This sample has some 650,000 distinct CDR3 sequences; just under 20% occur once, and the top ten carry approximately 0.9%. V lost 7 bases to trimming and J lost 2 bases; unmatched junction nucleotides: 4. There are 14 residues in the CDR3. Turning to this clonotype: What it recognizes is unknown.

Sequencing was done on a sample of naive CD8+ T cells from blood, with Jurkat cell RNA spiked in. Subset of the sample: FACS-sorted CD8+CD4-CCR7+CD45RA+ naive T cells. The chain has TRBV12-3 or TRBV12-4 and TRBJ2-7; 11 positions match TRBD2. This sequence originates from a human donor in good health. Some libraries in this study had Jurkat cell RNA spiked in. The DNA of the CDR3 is TGTGCCAGCAATCCACTAGCGGGGGCCTACGAGCAGTACTTC. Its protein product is CASNPLAGAYEQYF.